This entry describes one TCR beta chain. The data were obtained in a study of Tregs in tolerant kidney transplant recipients. The protocol was immunoSEQ multiplex PCR, while the TCRdb copy is restricted to in-frame clones and leaves out a portion. The table records about 110,000 clones, 90% of them present only once. The V gene's germline CDR1 is SNHLY and CDR2 FYNNEI. The CDR3 spans 15 residues. With 2 bases removed from V and 3 bases from J, the gap between germline ends came to 11 bases. The sequence derives from a human donor who received a combined kidney and bone marrow transplant. Here the sequenced sample was CD4+ T cells from blood, taken before the transplant. V usage is TRBV2 and J usage is TRBJ1-5; D perhaps matches TRBD1 (5 bases). For the CDR3, the DNA is TGTGCCAGCAGTGAAATCCGGGGGAACAATCAGCCCCAGCATTTT. Amino acids: CASSEIRGNNQPQHF.